One sample yielded the 24 T cell receptor beta chains listed below, sequenced in a study of blood T cell repertoires in COVID-19. Data came from immunoSEQ multiplex PCR; TCRdb stores just in-frame clones and leaves some out. The sample shows roughly 160,000 clones, about 91% of them seen only once. Sequenced material: peripheral blood. The receptors were sampled from a woman aged 60-70 years who had recovered from COVID-19.

The CDR3 bases are TGCGCCAGCAGCTTGGCCAGTTCAGTATACGAGCAGTACTTC. Translated: CASSLASSVYEQYF. The chain links TRBV5-1 to TRBJ2-7; D not resolved. The CDR3 spans 14 residues. Per germline, CDR1 SGHRS and CDR2 YFSETQ. Trimming took off 0 bases at V and 4 bases at J, with 11 bases between the two ends.

The chain links TRBV7-9 to TRBJ1-4, with D hard to call. Germline V gene sequence: CDR1 SEHNR, CDR2 FQNEAQ (reference sequence). This CDR3 is built from 14 residues. Trimming took off 1 base at V and 7 bases at J, with 10 bases between the two ends. The chain's CDR3 is CASSLGSMAEKLFF. The DNA of the CDR3 is TGTGCCAGCAGCTTAGGGAGTATGGCTGAAAAACTGTTTTTT.

The CDR3 sequence: CASSVSGTGDEKLFF. The CDR3 region has the DNA TGTGCCAGCAGCGTCTCCGGGACAGGGGATGAAAAACTGTTTTTT. This chain connects TRBV9 to TRBJ1-4; TRBD1 matches 10 bases. Germline-derived CDR1 and CDR2 are SGDLS and YYNGEE. The CDR3 is 15 amino acids. J lost 6 bases, V lost 2 bases, and 4 bases had no gene match.

The J gene is TRBJ2-1, the V gene TRBV7-8, with TRBD1 matching 8 bases. V lost 1 base and J lost 3; bases outside the gene matches: 2. Germline CDR1 is SGHVS and CDR2 is FQNEAQ. The CDR3 runs to 15 residues. The CDR3 region has the DNA TGTGCCAGCAGCTTAGAGGACAGGGTCTACAATGAGCAGTTCTTC. Protein product: CASSLEDRVYNEQFF.

The rearrangement links TRBV19 to TRBJ2-3; TRBD1 matches 10 bases. CDR3 size: 16 residues. In germline, CDR1 is LNHDA, CDR2 SQIVND (reference sequence). Germline trimming cut 0 bases from V and 7 bases from J; bases unmatched to any gene: 7. The CDR3 protein is CASSIDAGTGVHTQYF. The CDR3 bases are TGTGCCAGTAGTATAGATGCCGGGACAGGGGTTCATACGCAGTATTTT.

The V gene is TRBV12-3 or TRBV12-4, the J gene TRBJ1-4; 7 nucleotides agree with TRBD1. CDR3 length: 13 residues. Losses at the gene ends were 8 bases for V and 8 bases for J; bases not matched to a gene: 8. CDR3 sequence: CASGIPQGEKLFF. The CDR3, as DNA: TGTGCCAGCGGAATACCACAGGGGGAAAAACTGTTTTTT.

The chain joins TRBV19 to TRBJ1-1; TRBD1 agrees at 8 bases. Germline V gene data show CDR1 as LNHDA and CDR2 as SQIVND (reference sequence). The trim removed 2 bases at V and 4 bases at J, leaving 3 bases unmatched. The CDR3 has 14 residues. The CDR3 sequence is CASSIPGQVTEAFF. The CDR3 coding sequence is TGTGCCAGTAGTATACCGGGACAGGTCACTGAAGCTTTCTTT.

This clone was recorded once. The genes are TRBV5-1 and TRBJ2-7; no clear D. CDR3 length equals 13 residues. With 4 bases removed from V and 6 bases from J, the gap between germline ends came to 14 bases. Germline CDR1 SGHRS, CDR2 YFSETQ. Here the CDR3 DNA reads TGCGCCAGCAGCATCGCGGTTCCTACCGAGCAGTACTTC. Residues: CASSIAVPTEQYF.

This sequence joins TRBV5-4 and TRBJ2-1; D might be TRBD1 (6 bases). Between the trimmed V and J ends, which lost 4 bases and 3 bases, there was a span of 14 bases. The CDR3 is made up of 15 amino acids. Germline values: CDR1 SGHNT, CDR2 YYREEE (reference sequence). The CDR3 DNA reads as TGTGCCAGCAGCCCGGCATTACAGGGCTACAATGAGCAGTTCTTC. It yields the protein CASSPALQGYNEQFF.

The CDR3 loop reads CASSFGGLANTGELFF. In DNA, the CDR3 is TGTGCCAGCAGCTTCGGAGGGTTGGCGAACACCGGGGAGCTGTTTTTT. This sequence joins TRBV11-2 and TRBJ2-2, with a possible D match to TRBD2 (6 bases). The CDR3 is 16 residues long. Germline CDR1 is SGHAT and CDR2 is FQNNGV. V was shortened by 3 bases and J by 0 bases, with 11 bases between the two germline ends.

The chain couples TRBV11-3 to TRBJ2-7; D unresolved. V lost 5 bases and J lost 5, with 19 bases in between. The CDR3 loop spans 15 amino acids. CDR1 SGHNT and CDR2 YENEEA come from the germline V gene. For the CDR3, the DNA is TGTGCCAGCAGCGTCAGTGGTAGCAGCAGCAACGAGCAGTACTTC. It specifies CASSVSGSSSNEQYF.

V and J are TRBV10-3 and TRBJ1-6; the match to TRBD1 covers 7 bases. V lost 10 bases and J lost 6; bases outside the gene matches: 15. Germline V gene data show CDR1 as ENHRY and CDR2 as SYGVKD. CDR3 size: 16 residues. In DNA form, the CDR3 reads TGTGCCACCGGATCAGCTTTAGGACAGGTTAATTCACCCCTCCACTTT. It translates to CATGSALGQVNSPLHF.

V gene TRBV20-1 combines with J gene TRBJ2-7, with D tentatively TRBD2 (5 bases). The CDR3 covers 10 residues. The V gene lost 5 bases and the J gene lost 9 bases, with 11 bases spanning the gap. Germline CDR1 and CDR2: DFQATT and SNEGSKA (reference sequence). As DNA, the CDR3 is TGCAGTGCTGCCCGGACTTGGCAGTACTTC. It translates to CSAARTWQYF.

This clone was recorded only once. J is TRBJ1-4 and V is TRBV6-1; possibly TRBD1 for D (5 bases). The CDR3 length is 15 residues. In germline, CDR1 is MNHNS, CDR2 SASEGT. V was pared by 2 bases and J by 5 bases, with 12 bases between. This CDR3 reads CASSERQPQNEKLFF. Here the CDR3 DNA reads TGTGCCAGCAGTGAAAGACAGCCCCAGAATGAAAAACTGTTTTTT.

There are a few counts of this clone. CDR3 in amino acids: CASSSLRGTDTQYF. CDR3 coding DNA: TGTGCCAGTAGTTCTTTGCGGGGAACAGATACGCAGTATTTT. The chain links TRBV19 to TRBJ2-3, with D maybe TRBD2 (6 bases). The V end was cut by 5 bases, the J end by 3 bases, with 12 bases between. Germline V CDR1 and CDR2: LNHDA, SQIVND (reference sequence). CDR3 length: 14 residues.

The gene calls are TRBV29-1 and TRBJ2-2, with TRBD1 identical over 9 bases. With V trimmed by 6 bases and J by 0 bases, 2 bases remained unmatched. This CDR3 has 14 residues. Germline CDR1 and CDR2: SQVTM and ANQGSEA. The CDR3 reads CSVRQGANTGELFF. DNA of the CDR3: TGCAGCGTCAGACAGGGGGCGAACACCGGGGAGCTGTTTTTT.

This clone appeared once. This rearrangement joins TRBV7-9 to TRBJ2-5; TRBD1 might be the D (5 bases). V shed 9 bases and J shed 1 base, with 15 bases lying between them. The V gene's germline CDR1 is SEHNR and CDR2 FQNEAQ (reference sequence). The CDR3 is made up of 14 amino acids. Here the CDR3 reads CASRGSLLQETQYF. As DNA, the CDR3 is TGTGCCAGTAGGGGCAGCCTACTCCAAGAGACCCAGTACTTC.

This chain uses TRBV29-1 with TRBJ1-2; TRBD1 is a possible D gene (5 bases). The CDR3 runs 15 residues. Germline V gene lookup returns CDR1 SQVTM and CDR2 ANQGSEA. V lost 1 base to trimming and J lost 8 bases, with 20 bases between them. The CDR3: CSVEGPPTEASGYTF. The CDR3 nucleotides read TGCAGCGTTGAAGGCCCACCGACAGAAGCGTCGGGCTACACCTTC.

This clone turned up a few times. V is TRBV19 and J is TRBJ1-6; D may be TRBD1 (6 bases). V dropped 1 base and J dropped 11 bases, with 21 bases sitting between them. Germline V gene lookup returns CDR1 LNHDA and CDR2 SQIVND (reference sequence). The length of the CDR3 is 17 residues. CDR3 DNA sequence: TGTGCCAGTAGTATAGTACGGGGGGCGCTTGGCCAAGCACCCCTCCACTTT. It translates to CASSIVRGALGQAPLHF.

The rearrangement uses TRBV2 and TRBJ2-5; D is uncertain. Trimming pared 6 bases from V and 2 bases from J, leaving 7 bases between. Germline V CDR1 and CDR2: SNHLY, FYNNEI. The CDR3 covers 12 residues. DNA for the CDR3: TGTGCCAGCAGACTTCTGCAAGAGACCCAGTACTTC. It is translated as CASRLLQETQYF.

The rearrangement links TRBV3-1 (or the pseudogene TRBV3-2) to TRBJ2-5; D call uncertain. V was pared by 0 bases and J by 0 bases, with 8 bases between. The CDR3 consists of 15 residues. The germline gives CDR1 LGHDT, CDR2 YNNKEL (reference sequence). The CDR3 here is CASSQDTENQETQYF. The CDR3 DNA reads as TGTGCCAGCAGCCAAGATACAGAAAACCAAGAGACCCAGTACTTC.

This sequence joins TRBV5-1 and TRBJ2-4; D is undetermined. V lost 0 bases to trimming and J lost 1 base, with 8 bases between them. The CDR3 loop spans 15 amino acids. Germline V gene sequence: CDR1 SGHRS, CDR2 YFSETQ. The DNA for the CDR3 is TGCGCCAGCAGCTTGGTGGCCGATGCCAAAAACATTCAGTACTTC. Residues: CASSLVADAKNIQYF.

The CDR3 loop reads CASSVVPGGRHGYTF. The CDR3 DNA follows: TGTGCCAGCAGCGTAGTGCCAGGTGGAAGGCATGGCTACACCTTC. This chain links TRBV9 with TRBJ1-2, with D unclear. The CDR3 is made up of 15 amino acids. Per germline, CDR1 SGDLS and CDR2 YYNGEE. The ends were cut back, 0 bases at V and 6 bases at J, with 15 bases in the middle.

The V and J genes are TRBV9 and TRBJ2-5, with D perhaps TRBD1 (5 bases). Germline V gene data show CDR1 as SGDLS and CDR2 as YYNGEE. This CDR3 has 16 residues. V was shortened by 0 bases and J by 1 base, with 13 bases between the two germline ends. The CDR3 protein is CASSVATAGSQETQYF. CDR3 DNA sequence: TGTGCCAGCAGCGTAGCTACTGCAGGGTCCCAAGAGACCCAGTACTTC.